A selection of T cell receptor beta chains follows, all from one sample in a study of blood T cell repertoires in COVID-19. This table comes from immunoSEQ multiplex PCR, and its TCRdb copy is limited to in-frame clones, with some not included. The data hold over 130,000 clones, with roughly 80% observed a single time. The sample consisted of peripheral blood. All receptors come from a woman aged 60-75 years with acute or convalescent COVID-19. The CDR3 runs from the conserved cysteine through the conserved F or W. Fields, in order: V gene, clone size, J gene, D gene, CDR3 protein, CDR3 DNA. A D gene is named only where the DNA matches it firmly. Clone size appears in some rows only: once, few, many, or a class for an expanded clone.

TRBV19	NA	TRBJ1-4	TRBD1	CASSPDRGQVKLFF	TGTGCCAGTAGTCCTGACAGGGGGCAGGTAAAACTGTTTTTT
TRBV28	NA	TRBJ2-5	TRBD1	CASSLPDREPETQYF	TGTGCCAGCAGCCTACCGGACAGGGAGCCTGAGACCCAGTACTTC
TRBV5-1	NA	TRBJ1-1	TRBD1	CASSLDRTGGNEAFF	TGCGCCAGCAGCTTGGACAGGACAGGCGGCAATGAAGCTTTCTTT
TRBV6-2/TRBV6-3	once	TRBJ1-1	TRBD1	CASSILGTGEDTEAFF	TGTGCCAGCAGTATCCTCGGGACAGGAGAGGACACTGAAGCTTTCTTT
TRBV6-1	NA	TRBJ2-5	NA	CASSERGIQETQYF	TGTGCCAGCAGTGAAAGAGGGATACAAGAGACCCAGTACTTC
TRBV7-2	few	TRBJ2-7	NA	CASTKLGAYSYEQYF	TGTGCCAGCACTAAGCTTGGGGCCTACTCCTACGAGCAGTACTTC
TRBV2	NA	TRBJ1-6	NA	CASSGPKDSPLHF	TGTGCCAGCAGTGGGCCAAAAGATTCACCCCTCCACTTT
TRBV19	NA	TRBJ1-5	NA	CASSAPGNQPQHF	TGTGCCAGTAGTGCACCAGGGAATCAGCCCCAGCATTTT
TRBV3-1/TRBV3-2	NA	TRBJ2-3	NA	CASSSPGTLADTQYF	TGTGCCAGCAGCTCCCCCGGGACTCTGGCAGATACGCAGTATTTT
TRBV15	NA	TRBJ2-7	NA	CATSRDIYSPIAYEQYF	TGTGCCACCAGCAGAGATATATACAGTCCTATTGCCTACGAGCAGTACTTC
TRBV24-1	NA	TRBJ2-7	NA	CATSDPYEQYF	TGTGCCACCAGTGACCCATACGAGCAGTACTTC
TRBV9	few	TRBJ1-5	NA	CASSRGGGGGQPQHF	TGTGCCAGCAGCAGAGGCGGGGGAGGGGGTCAGCCCCAGCATTTT
TRBV30	NA	TRBJ1-2	NA	CAWSAGLTNYGYTF	TGTGCCTGGAGTGCGGGACTTACCAACTATGGCTACACCTTC
TRBV9	NA	TRBJ2-2	TRBD2	CASSTQSGQSGRLFF	TGTGCCAGCAGCACCCAGTCAGGGCAAAGCGGGAGGTTGTTTTTT
TRBV10-3	NA	TRBJ1-4	NA	CATADKRSEKLFF	TGTGCCACCGCGGACAAGAGGAGCGAAAAACTGTTTTTT
TRBV2	NA	TRBJ2-2	NA	CASARSANTGELFF	TGTGCCAGCGCTAGGTCAGCGAACACCGGGGAGCTGTTTTTT
TRBV6-1	once	TRBJ1-4	NA	CASSELRNEKLFF	TGTGCCAGCAGTGAGTTACGGAATGAAAAACTGTTTTTT
TRBV20-1	few	TRBJ1-1	NA	CSATPGEAFF	TGCAGTGCTACCCCAGGGGAGGCTTTCTTT
TRBV2	NA	TRBJ2-1	NA	CATRPSGIYNEQFF	TGTGCCACGCGCCCCAGCGGTATCTACAATGAGCAGTTCTTC
TRBV9	NA	TRBJ2-5	NA	CASSVEGNRQQETQYF	TGTGCCAGCAGCGTAGAGGGGAACCGCCAACAAGAGACCCAGTACTTC
TRBV30	once	TRBJ2-7	NA	CACTPPGDEQYF	TGTGCCTGTACCCCCCCGGGAGACGAGCAGTACTTC
TRBV3-1/TRBV3-2	NA	TRBJ1-3	NA	CASSQGQRSGNTIYF	TGTGCCAGCAGCCAGGGGCAACGCTCTGGAAACACCATATATTTT
TRBV7-2	NA	TRBJ2-7	NA	CASSLALGLEQYF	TGTGCCAGCAGCTTAGCGTTAGGACTTGAGCAGTACTTC
TRBV21-1	NA	TRBJ2-7	NA	CASRHPQDTRGEQYF	TGTGCCAGCAGACACCCCCAGGACACCCGTGGCGAGCAGTACTTC
TRBV3-1/TRBV3-2	NA	TRBJ2-1	NA	CASSQALATYNEQFF	TGTGCCAGCAGCCAAGCTCTAGCGACCTACAATGAGCAGTTCTTC
TRBV7-2	NA	TRBJ2-7	TRBD1	CASSLGQGQYF	TGTGCCAGCAGCTTAGGACAGGGACAGTACTTC
TRBV5-1	once	TRBJ2-6	NA	CASSPGAGAGANVLTF	TGCGCCAGCAGCCCTGGCGCAGGGGCTGGGGCCAACGTCCTGACTTTC
TRBV4-3	NA	TRBJ1-4	NA	CASSQDLGTTKEKLFF	TGCGCCAGCAGCCAAGATCTCGGGACAACTAAAGAAAAACTGTTTTTT
TRBV7-2	NA	TRBJ2-7	TRBD1	CASSLRDRGRKSSYEQYF	TGTGCCAGCAGCTTACGGGACAGGGGGAGAAAGAGCTCCTACGAGCAGTACTTC
TRBV7-2	NA	TRBJ1-2	NA	CASSAGVNYGYTF	TGTGCCAGCAGCGCGGGAGTTAACTATGGCTACACCTTC
TRBV9	NA	TRBJ2-7	NA	CASSVVTMPPIDYEQYF	TGTGCCAGCAGCGTAGTCACGATGCCCCCGATAGACTACGAGCAGTACTTC
TRBV12-3/TRBV12-4	NA	TRBJ1-1	NA	CASSLARNTEAFF	TGTGCCAGCAGTTTAGCGCGGAACACTGAAGCTTTCTTT
TRBV15	NA	TRBJ2-7	TRBD2	CATSRVQGLAGDAGTEQYF	TGTGCCACCAGCAGAGTCCAGGGACTAGCGGGAGACGCCGGTACGGAGCAGTACTTC
TRBV5-5	NA	TRBJ1-1	NA	CASSLAGTSNEAFF	TGTGCCAGCAGCTTGGCAGGCACCAGTAATGAAGCTTTCTTT
TRBV7-9	NA	TRBJ2-7	TRBD2	CASSLSREGRAF	TGTGCCAGCAGCTTATCCCGGGAGGGCCGGGCCTTC
TRBV27	NA	TRBJ2-6	NA	CATPPRGLPTSGANVLTF	TGTGCCACCCCCCCCCGGGGACTCCCTACCTCTGGGGCCAACGTCCTGACTTTC
TRBV9	NA	TRBJ2-1	TRBD2	CASSVTSGSGYEQFF	TGTGCCAGCAGCGTCACTAGCGGGAGTGGCTATGAGCAGTTCTTC
TRBV7-7	NA	TRBJ2-5	TRBD2	CASSLGAGGGLQETQYF	TGTGCTAGCAGCTTAGGTGCGGGAGGGGGCCTACAAGAGACCCAGTACTTC
TRBV14	NA	TRBJ2-1	TRBD2	CASSQAGGRYNEQFF	TGTGCCAGCAGCCAAGCGGGAGGGCGCTACAATGAGCAGTTCTTC